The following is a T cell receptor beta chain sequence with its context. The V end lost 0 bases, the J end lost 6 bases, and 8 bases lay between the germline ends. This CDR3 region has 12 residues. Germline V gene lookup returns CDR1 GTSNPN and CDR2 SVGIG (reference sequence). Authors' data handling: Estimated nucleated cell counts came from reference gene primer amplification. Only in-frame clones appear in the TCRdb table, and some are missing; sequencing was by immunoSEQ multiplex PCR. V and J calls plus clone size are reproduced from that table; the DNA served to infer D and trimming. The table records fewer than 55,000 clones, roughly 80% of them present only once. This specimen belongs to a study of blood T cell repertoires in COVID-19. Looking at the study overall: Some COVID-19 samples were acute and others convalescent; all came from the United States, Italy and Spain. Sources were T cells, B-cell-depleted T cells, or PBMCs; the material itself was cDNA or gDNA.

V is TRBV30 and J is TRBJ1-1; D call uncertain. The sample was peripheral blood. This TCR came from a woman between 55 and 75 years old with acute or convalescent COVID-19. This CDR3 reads CAWSVLRAEAFF. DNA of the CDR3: TGTGCCTGGAGTGTACTGCGGGCTGAAGCTTTCTTT.